This T cell receptor (beta chain) is drawn from a study of regulatory T cells in long-lasting Graves disease. This CDR3 contains 13 residues. Trimming left V 8 bases short and J 8 bases short, with 16 bases between. Germline V CDR1 and CDR2: SNHLY, FYNNEI. Arm-PCR with iRepertoire HTBI primers amplified the CDR3 regions for these TCR beta libraries. TCRdb re-derived calls from the multiplex PCR reads in MiXCR, one entry per CDR3 protein. The repertoire has 600,000 to 650,000 distinct CDR3 sequences, approximately 15% of them found once; the top ten carry roughly 18%. Time point meaning: newly diagnosed GD, antithyroid drugs for less than 3 months. RNA from PBMCs was the source of the TCR library. Graves' disease diagnoses followed American Thyroid Association guidelines. In this sample, this clonotype turned up many times. What it binds is not known. Notes on the study in general: Among the persistent patients, fewer than 3,000 public clonotypes were shared, more than the approximately 1,000 shared among new patients. Persistent disease preferred TRBV28, TRBJ1-2 and TRBJ2-5.

These data were likewise used in another study, on T cells in Graves' hyperthyroidism and ophthalmopathy.

J is TRBJ2-1 and V is TRBV2, with a weak D call TRBD2 (6 bases). The source material was peripheral blood mononuclear cells (PBMCs), sampled at new diagnosis, from a patient treated with antithyroid drugs. This receptor was identified in a woman in her twenties or thirties with Graves disease. Written as DNA, the CDR3 is TGTGCCAGCCGACTAGATTTCCCCGATGAGCAGTTCTTC. Amino acids: CASRLDFPDEQFF.